A single sample gave rise to the 24 T cell receptor beta chains below, sequenced in a study of T cell repertoires in aging, cancer and after chemotherapy. TCR beta rearrangements were amplified from peripheral blood genomic DNA. TRB rearrangements spanning V, D and J were amplified using mixed TRB-A/B primers. From the multiplex PCR reads, TCRdb called clonotypes with MiXCR, one entry per CDR3 protein. The sample lists about 11,000 distinct CDR3 sequences; over 25% were seen once. Sequences were obtained from blood. These receptors all come from a human donor in good health. The donor label of this sample is uncertain.

This chain links TRBV27 with TRBJ2-5; 8 nucleotides align to TRBD2. With 6 bases clipped from V and 1 base from J, the junction kept 4 bases outside the gene matches. The CDR3 consists of 14 residues. Per germline, CDR1 MNHEY and CDR2 SMNVEV (reference sequence). The CDR3 here is CASRLLAAQETQYF. The DNA of the CDR3 is TGTGCCAGCAGGCTACTAGCGGCCCAAGAGACCCAGTACTTC.

The chain carries TRBV19 and TRBJ1-2; 9 nucleotides align to TRBD1. Germline CDR1 and CDR2: LNHDA and SQIVND (reference sequence). The CDR3 contains 14 residues. Trimming took 5 bases from V and 5 from J; bases not matched to a gene: 6. This chain's CDR3 is CASSWDREWYGYTF. Here the CDR3 DNA reads TGTGCCAGTAGTTGGGACAGGGAATGGTATGGCTACACCTTC.

As to this clonotype: A read error may be the cause here, since a much bigger clone is one base away. The chain recombines TRBV6-5 with TRBJ2-1; 10 bases map to TRBD2. The last part of the DNA fits TRBJ2-5 better; the J call may be wrong. Germline values: CDR1 MNHEY, CDR2 SVGAGI. This CDR3 contains 15 residues. The CDR3 DNA sequence: TGTGCCAGCAGTTACTCGAGCGGGGGGGCCGAGAGCCAGTACTTC. This encodes CASSYSSGGAESQYF.

For the CDR3, the DNA is TGTGCCATCAGTTCGACAGGGGGCTCTGGAAACACCATATATTTT. Protein: CAISSTGGSGNTIYF. The gene calls are TRBV10-3 and TRBJ1-3; TRBD1 matches at 9 bases. Losses at the gene ends were 5 bases for V and 0 bases for J; bases not matched to a gene: 2. This CDR3 is 15 amino acids long. Germline values: CDR1 ENHRY, CDR2 SYGVKD.

This clonotype was detected a few times. This chain links TRBV18 with TRBJ2-7, with D perhaps assigned TRBD1 or TRBD2 (6 bases each). This CDR3 is 16 amino acids long. Germline lookup yields CDR1 KGHSH and CDR2 LQKENI. V lost 2 bases to trimming and J lost 0 bases, with 14 bases between them. The chain's CDR3 is CASSPRGDSSSYEQYF. In DNA form, the CDR3 reads TGTGCCAGCTCACCAAGGGGGGACTCGAGCTCCTACGAGCAGTACTTC.

This rearrangement joins TRBV6-5 to TRBJ1-2; no reliable D call. The V and J ends lost 2 bases and 5 bases respectively, with 6 bases between them. CDR1 is MNHEY, CDR2 SVGAGI, per germline. This CDR3 spans 12 amino acids. The chain's CDR3 is CASSYNGYGYTF. The CDR3, as DNA: TGTGCCAGCAGTTACAATGGTTATGGCTACACCTTC.

Written as DNA, the CDR3 is TGTGCCAGCAGTGAACGTGGGCTCAGAGATACGCAGTATTTT. This encodes CASSERGLRDTQYF. This chain connects TRBV6-1 to TRBJ2-3; D uncertain. V gave up 2 bases and J gave up 5 bases, with 11 bases separating them. The CDR3 runs 14 residues. Germline V gene lookup returns CDR1 MNHNS and CDR2 SASEGT.

This chain links TRBV6-1 with TRBJ1-1; TRBD1 is a possible D gene (5 bases). V lost 0 bases and J 8 bases, leaving 16 bases between the germline ends. From germline, CDR1 is MNHNS and CDR2 SASEGT. The CDR3 has 15 amino acids. As DNA, the CDR3 is TGTGCCAGCAGTGAAGCGAGTTTGGGGCAGCCGGAAGCTTTCTTT. Amino acid sequence: CASSEASLGQPEAFF.

The chain carries TRBV5-6 and TRBJ1-2; TRBD1 agrees at 8 bases. The V segment lost 4 bases and the J segment 3 bases; nucleotides outside the gene matches: 8. Germline V gene data show CDR1 as SGHDT and CDR2 as YYEEEE. The CDR3 has 15 residues. The DNA for the CDR3 is TGTGCCAGCAGCGGTTCCCAGGGGGCGTACTATGGCTACACCTTC. It specifies CASSGSQGAYYGYTF. The full variable domain, rest sourced from reference TRBV5-6 and TRBJ1-2, is DAGVTQSPTHLIKTRGQQVTLRCSPKSGHDTVSWYQQALGQGPQFIFQYYEEEERQRGNFPDRFSGHQFPNYSSELNVNALLLGDSALYLCASSGSQGAYYGYTFGSGTRLTVV.

The rearrangement joins TRBV12-3 or TRBV12-4 to TRBJ2-5; either TRBD1 or TRBD2 may fit D (5 bases each). Trimming removed 0 bases at V and 3 bases at J, with 11 bases between. The CDR3 has 15 amino acids. CDR3 in DNA: TGTGCCAGCAGTTTAGCGGGACGCCAGAAAGAGACCCAGTACTTC. It yields the protein CASSLAGRQKETQYF.

This clonotype showed up just a few times. The CDR3 DNA follows: TGTGCCAGCAGCTTGAGAGGGGCTTTGAATGAGCAGTTCTTC. This sequence encodes CASSLRGALNEQFF. This chain connects TRBV5-6 to TRBJ2-1; the D call may be TRBD1 or TRBD2 (5 bases each). The CDR3 covers 14 residues. V shed 1 base and J shed 7 bases, with 12 bases lying between them. Germline CDR1 and CDR2: SGHDT and YYEEEE. The whole variable domain, filled in from reference TRBV5-6 and TRBJ2-1, reads DAGVTQSPTHLIKTRGQQVTLRCSPKSGHDTVSWYQQALGQGPQFIFQYYEEEERQRGNFPDRFSGHQFPNYSSELNVNALLLGDSALYLCASSLRGALNEQFFGPGTRLTVL.

The chain links TRBV5-1 to TRBJ2-1; 11 bases match TRBD1. The CDR3 is made up of 14 amino acids. The germline CDR1 and CDR2 sequences are SGHRS and YFSETQ. J gave up 6 bases and V 4 bases, and 3 bases lay outside the gene matches. CDR3 amino acids: CASSAGTGGNEQFF. Written as DNA, the CDR3 is TGCGCCAGCAGCGCCGGGACAGGGGGCAATGAGCAGTTCTTC.

Only a few counts were recorded for this clonotype. This chain links TRBV12-3 or TRBV12-4 with TRBJ1-5, with 11 bases identical to TRBD1. Trimming removed 6 bases from V and 6 bases from J; junction bases left unmatched: 7. The CDR3 is 15 amino acids. CDR3 region: CASRPGQGAGQPQHF. Here the CDR3 DNA reads TGTGCCAGCAGGCCTGGACAGGGGGCAGGTCAGCCCCAGCATTTT.

This clonotype was seen a handful of times. The V and J genes are TRBV27 and TRBJ1-2; D gene unclear. V gave up 8 bases and J gave up 8 bases, with 15 bases separating them. Germline V lookup: CDR1 MNHEY, CDR2 SMNVEV (reference sequence). The CDR3 consists of 12 residues. This CDR3 reads CASGEGLGGYTF. The CDR3 DNA follows: TGTGCCAGCGGGGAAGGACTGGGCGGCTACACCTTC.

This clonotype is labeled medium-sized. V usage is TRBV27 and J usage is TRBJ2-2; the D is unclear. This CDR3 comprises 12 residues. Looked up from germline, CDR1 is MNHEY and CDR2 is SMNVEV (reference sequence). Between the trimmed V and J ends, which lost 3 bases and 7 bases, there was a span of 6 bases. CDR3 loop: CASSFPHGELFF. CDR3 coding DNA: TGTGCCAGCAGTTTCCCCCACGGGGAGCTGTTTTTT.

This clonotype was seen a handful of times. The chain joins TRBV27 to TRBJ1-1; D gene uncertain. Germline CDR1 and CDR2: MNHEY and SMNVEV (reference sequence). The CDR3 loop spans 13 amino acids. V lost 6 bases and J lost 1, with 9 bases in between. In DNA, the CDR3 is TGTGCCAGCAGATGGACCGCGAACACTGAAGCTTTCTTT. It is translated as CASRWTANTEAFF.

The chain links TRBV6-2 or TRBV6-3 to TRBJ2-1, with 9 nucleotides matching TRBD2. The V segment lost 2 bases and the J segment 4 bases; nucleotides outside the gene matches: 9. CDR1 and CDR2 (germline): MNHEY, SVGEGT. The CDR3 has 17 residues. CDR3 protein: CASSYGSASGMYNEQFF. The CDR3 nucleotides are TGTGCCAGCAGTTACGGGTCGGCTAGCGGGATGTACAATGAGCAGTTCTTC.

V is TRBV5-6 and J is TRBJ2-3, with no clear D. Trimming took off 6 bases at V and 3 bases at J, with 11 bases between the two ends. Germline values: CDR1 SGHDT, CDR2 YYEEEE. This CDR3 contains 13 residues. For the CDR3, the DNA is TGTGCCAGCACGGCCCTTATAACAGATACGCAGTATTTT. Protein product: CASTALITDTQYF.

The chain uses TRBV27 and TRBJ2-7, with 9 bases fitting TRBD2. The V segment lost 3 bases and the J segment 4 bases; nucleotides outside the gene matches: 7. The CDR3 is 15 amino acids. Germline CDR1 MNHEY, CDR2 SMNVEV (reference sequence). The chain's CDR3 is CASSFGVAGEYEQYF. The CDR3 DNA follows: TGTGCCAGCAGTTTTGGGGTAGCGGGAGAGTACGAGCAGTACTTC.

This clonotype was counted a few times. The chain joins TRBV27 to TRBJ2-2; D uncertain. Germline V gene lookup returns CDR1 MNHEY and CDR2 SMNVEV (reference sequence). V was cut by 4 bases and J by 7 bases, with 13 bases left in between. This CDR3 has 14 amino acids. In DNA form, the CDR3 reads TGTGCCAGCAGTTATTTGGGGTTGGGCGGGGAGCTGTTTTTT. Amino acids: CASSYLGLGGELFF.

V gene TRBV5-1 combines with J gene TRBJ1-5; D gene uncertain. The V and J ends lost 0 bases and 6 bases respectively, with 10 bases between them. Germline CDR1 reads SGHRS; CDR2 reads YFSETQ. This CDR3 contains 14 residues. The CDR3 DNA follows: TGCGCCAGCAGCTTGGAGTTGGGGTCTCAGCCCCAGCATTTT. It encodes CASSLELGSQPQHF. Full variable domain (rest looked up from reference TRBV5-1 and TRBJ1-5): KAGVTQTPRYLIKTRGQQVTLSCSPISGHRSVSWYQQTPGQGLQFLFEYFSETQRNKGNFPGRFSGRQFSNSRSEMNVSTLELGDSALYLCASSLELGSQPQHFGDGTRLSIL.

Turning to this clonotype: The junction differs from germline at one of its ends, possibly a read error. The chain joins TRBV5-3 to TRBJ2-3, with a possible D match to TRBD2 (6 bases). TRBV5-3 is reported as an ORF; its role is uncertain. The CDR3 is made up of 19 amino acids. The CDR3 reads CASSQEVGRGRTITDTQYF. The CDR3 DNA is TGCGCCAGCAGCCAAGAAGTTGGTAGAGGGAGGACCATCACAGATACGCAGTATTTT.

The gene calls are TRBV11-2 and TRBJ2-5; D call uncertain. This CDR3 spans 17 amino acids. V gave up 0 bases and J gave up 0 bases, with 14 bases separating them. Germline values: CDR1 SGHAT, CDR2 FQNNGV. The CDR3 sequence is CASSLDGLARNQETQYF. CDR3 bases: TGTGCCAGCAGCTTAGATGGGTTAGCAAGGAACCAAGAGACCCAGTACTTC.

This clonotype was detected only a few times. The chain is built from TRBV27 and TRBJ2-1; D remains unclear. V gave up 5 bases and J gave up 0 bases, with 8 bases separating them. The CDR3 consists of 14 residues. Germline CDR1 reads MNHEY; CDR2 reads SMNVEV (reference sequence). CDR3 region: CASSRRSSYNEQFF. For the CDR3, the DNA is TGTGCCAGCAGTCGGCGGAGCTCCTACAATGAGCAGTTCTTC.